A selection of T cell receptor beta chains follows, all from one sample in a study of T cells in Graves' hyperthyroidism and ophthalmopathy. TCRdb re-called the multiplex PCR reads with MiXCR, one entry per CDR3 protein. The sample shows about 420,000 distinct CDR3 sequences, around a sixth of them seen only once. Sample: blood. These TCRs come from a young woman with Graves' hyperthyroidism. Both conserved end residues are part of each CDR3. D genes are given only for firm matches. Only some rows state a clone size, as once, few, many or a class for expanded clones.

13 . TRBJ1-2 many TRBV12-3/TRBV12-4 CASELEGFGGYTF
13 . TRBJ2-5 many TRBV29-1 CSVASRAQETQYF
14 TRBD2 TRBJ2-7 many TRBV2 CASSVGGRADEQYF
16 TRBD1 TRBJ1-2 . TRBV19 CASSTSPGQGFYGYTF
13 . TRBJ2-5 . TRBV2 CASSATGRGTQYF
15 TRBD1 TRBJ1-5 few TRBV20-1 CSATGTGASNQPQHF
14 . TRBJ2-3 many TRBV5-1 CASSAAPYGNTQYF
16 TRBD2 TRBJ2-1 . TRBV4-2 CASSRGEGPTYNEQFF
18 TRBD2 TRBJ2-7 . TRBV7-2 CASSLVPPGLASIYEQYF
13 . TRBJ1-2 few TRBV7-9 CASSLGGQFGYTF
16 TRBD2 TRBJ2-1 many TRBV3-1 CASSQDPGLADREQFF
16 TRBD2 TRBJ2-1 . TRBV10-3 CAISELAGSSYNEQFF
14 . TRBJ2-2 many TRBV7-8 CASSYSQGNGELFF
16 TRBD2 TRBJ2-1 . TRBV14 CASSQDERGGAREQFF
14 TRBD1 TRBJ2-5 many TRBV10-3 CATQGQGPQETQYF
11 . TRBJ2-5 many TRBV12-3/TRBV12-4 CASGSWETQYF
15 . TRBJ1-5 many TRBV5-5 CASSIQTNSNQPQHF
15 TRBD1 TRBJ1-1 many TRBV20-1 CSARYTDRGLIEAFF
15 . TRBJ1-1 many TRBV29-1 CSVELKARMRTEAFF
15 . TRBJ2-1 . TRBV10-2 CASNLTQQAYNEQFF
13 . TRBJ2-1 many TRBV4-2 CASSQVSTNEQFF
14 TRBD2 TRBJ2-7 many TRBV6-2/TRBV6-3 CASSYWLAGYEQYF
16 . TRBJ1-5 many TRBV7-2 CASSLGGGASWQPQHF
17 . TRBJ1-6 few TRBV4-1 CASRQSGAPSYNSPLHF
14 . TRBJ2-5 many TRBV24-1 CATSDKTTIGFQYF
16 . TRBJ1-1 once TRBV19 CASRDPGGTKNTEAFF
13 TRBD1 TRBJ2-5 many TRBV18 CASSRGQRETQYF
15 . TRBJ1-2 few TRBV19 CASLPPGMRDYGYTF
15 . TRBJ2-1 many TRBV5-5 CASSLGRGDYNEQFF
15 TRBD2 TRBJ2-1 . TRBV6-1 CASSYPRGAYNEQFF
14 . TRBJ2-5 many TRBV20-1 CSVWRALGGETQYF
13 TRBD1 TRBJ1-2 many TRBV7-8 CASSQGQGYGYTF
13 TRBD1 TRBJ2-7 many TRBV7-8 CASSFDRAHEQYF
14 . TRBJ2-2 . TRBV11-3 CASSLGAYTGELFF
16 TRBD2 TRBJ2-1 . TRBV10-3 CAISVTSGGGHNEQFF
16 TRBD1 TRBJ2-2 many TRBV5-1 CASSPGQGTSTGELFF
16 TRBD2 TRBJ2-3 many TRBV10-3 CAISETSGGARGTQYF
17 TRBD2 TRBJ2-4 . TRBV7-9 CASSFPPGTSGVGIQYF
15 . TRBJ1-1 many TRBV7-6 CASSPRARWNTEAFF
15 . TRBJ2-7 many TRBV7-6 CASSPGRPDLYEQYF
14 TRBD1 TRBJ2-1 many TRBV7-9 CASSLGQIYNEQFF
18 TRBD2 TRBJ2-3 . TRBV4-1 CASSQGHASGGKSITQYF